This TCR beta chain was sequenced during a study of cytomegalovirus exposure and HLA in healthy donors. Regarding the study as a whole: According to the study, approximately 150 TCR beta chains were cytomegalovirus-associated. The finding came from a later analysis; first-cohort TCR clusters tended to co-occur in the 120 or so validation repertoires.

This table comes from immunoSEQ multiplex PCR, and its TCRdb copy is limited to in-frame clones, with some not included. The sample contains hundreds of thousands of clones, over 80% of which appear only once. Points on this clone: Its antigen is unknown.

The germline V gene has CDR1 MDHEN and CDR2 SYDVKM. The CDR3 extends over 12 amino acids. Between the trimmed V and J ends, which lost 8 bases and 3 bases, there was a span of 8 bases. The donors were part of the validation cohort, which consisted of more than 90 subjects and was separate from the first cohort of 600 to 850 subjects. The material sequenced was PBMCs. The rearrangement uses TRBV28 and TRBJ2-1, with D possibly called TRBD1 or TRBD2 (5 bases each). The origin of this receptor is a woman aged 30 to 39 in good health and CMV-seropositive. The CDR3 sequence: CASSGSYNEQFF. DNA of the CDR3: TGTGCCAGCTCAGGGAGCTACAATGAGCAGTTCTTC.